The 9 T cell receptor beta chains given below trace back to one sample, sequenced in a study of blood T cell repertoires in COVID-19. Repertoires were generated with immunoSEQ multiplex PCR, while TCRdb's copy carries only in-frame clones and drops some. The table records 100,000 to 130,000 clones, around 89% of them present only once. The specimen was peripheral blood. Receptors were obtained from a man aged 50-59 years with active or convalescent COVID-19.

The chain has TRBV30 and TRBJ2-1; D is possibly TRBD1 (6 bases). Germline V gene lookup returns CDR1 GTSNPN and CDR2 SVGIG (reference sequence). CDR3 length: 13 residues. V was trimmed by 3 bases and J by 3 bases, leaving 9 bases between them. The CDR3 coding sequence is TGTGCCTGGAGGCAGGGGTTCTACAATGAGCAGTTCTTC. Its protein is CAWRQGFYNEQFF.

CDR3 sequence: CARKDRGLGISARNEQFF. The CDR3, as DNA: TGTGCCAGAAAAGACAGGGGGCTAGGGATCTCTGCCCGGAATGAGCAGTTCTTC. This chain joins TRBV30 and TRBJ2-1, with 10 positions matching TRBD1. Germline trimming cut 8 bases from V and 7 bases from J; bases unmatched to any gene: 23. The length of the CDR3 is 18 residues. Germline-derived CDR1 and CDR2 are GTSNPN and SVGIG (reference sequence).

CDR3 sequence reads: CASSVGDRLALFYNEQFF. CDR3 DNA: TGTGCCAGCAGCGTAGGGGACCGACTAGCATTATTTTACAATGAGCAGTTCTTC. This sequence joins TRBV9 and TRBJ2-1, with TRBD2 matching 7 bases. Germline CDR1 is SGDLS and CDR2 is YYNGEE. The length of the CDR3 is 18 residues. J gave up 4 bases and V 0 bases, and 13 bases lay outside the gene matches.

The chain carries TRBV27 and TRBJ2-3, with D perhaps matching TRBD1 (8 bases). This CDR3 contains 16 residues. The germline gives CDR1 MNHEY, CDR2 SMNVEV (reference sequence). Trimming left V 8 bases short and J 5 bases short, with 23 bases between. CDR3 bases: TGTGCCAGCGCCCCACCCGACAGGGGCGGGGGAGATACGCAGTATTTT. Translation gives CASAPPDRGGGDTQYF.

This clone has a handful of counts. The rearrangement joins TRBV12-3 or TRBV12-4 to TRBJ2-1, with 7 bases lining up with TRBD2. V was pared by 6 bases and J by 5 bases, with 4 bases of the junction left unmatched. CDR3 length equals 13 residues. This CDR3 reads CASRFLADNEQFF. The CDR3 DNA reads as TGTGCCAGCAGATTCCTAGCGGACAATGAGCAGTTCTTC.

The CDR3 spells CASSFQTGANSGNTIYF. The CDR3, as DNA: TGTGCCAGCAGCTTCCAGACAGGGGCGAACTCTGGAAACACCATATATTTT. The chain uses TRBV9 and TRBJ1-3, with 8 nucleotides matching TRBD1. The CDR3 runs 17 residues. Germline values: CDR1 SGDLS, CDR2 YYNGEE. The V segment lost 4 bases and the J segment 0 bases; nucleotides outside the gene matches: 9.

This clone has just a few counts. This chain links TRBV19 with TRBJ1-2, with D possibly matching TRBD1 (5 bases). Germline CDR1 and CDR2: LNHDA and SQIVND (reference sequence). Trimming took 7 bases from V and 4 from J, leaving 16 bases between them. The CDR3 is 14 amino acids. The CDR3: CASNPGGSPYGYTF. The DNA for the CDR3 is TGTGCCAGTAACCCGGGGGGGTCCCCCTATGGCTACACCTTC.

This chain uses TRBV5-1 with TRBJ2-1; a possible D gene is TRBD2 (5 bases). CDR3 size: 16 residues. Germline lookup yields CDR1 SGHRS and CDR2 YFSETQ. Between the trimmed V and J ends, which lost 1 base and 4 bases, there was a span of 15 bases. The CDR3: CASSLIRGGDYNEQFF. The CDR3 region has the DNA TGCGCCAGCAGCTTGATACGCGGAGGCGATTACAATGAGCAGTTCTTC. The full variable domain, its missing parts supplied by reference TRBV5-1 and TRBJ2-1, is KAGVTQTPRYLIKTRGQQVTLSCSPISGHRSVSWYQQTPGQGLQFLFEYFSETQRNKGNFPGRFSGRQFSNSRSEMNVSTLELGDSALYLCASSLIRGGDYNEQFFGPGTRLTVL.

The chain uses TRBV19 and TRBJ2-1; 11 bases are a match to TRBD2. CDR3 length: 15 residues. Losses at the gene ends were 4 bases for V and 1 base for J; bases not matched to a gene: 0. Germline V gene lookup returns CDR1 LNHDA and CDR2 SQIVND (reference sequence). In nucleotides, the CDR3 is TGTGCCAGTAGTACTAGCGGGAGGTCCTACAATGAGCAGTTCTTC. This codes for CASSTSGRSYNEQFF. The full variable domain, rest sourced from reference TRBV19 and TRBJ2-1, is DGGITQSPKYLFRKEGQNVTLSCEQNLNHDAMYWYRQDPGQGLRLIYYSQIVNDFQKGDIAEGYSVSREKKESFPLTVTSAQKNPTAFYLCASSTSGRSYNEQFFGPGTRLTVL.